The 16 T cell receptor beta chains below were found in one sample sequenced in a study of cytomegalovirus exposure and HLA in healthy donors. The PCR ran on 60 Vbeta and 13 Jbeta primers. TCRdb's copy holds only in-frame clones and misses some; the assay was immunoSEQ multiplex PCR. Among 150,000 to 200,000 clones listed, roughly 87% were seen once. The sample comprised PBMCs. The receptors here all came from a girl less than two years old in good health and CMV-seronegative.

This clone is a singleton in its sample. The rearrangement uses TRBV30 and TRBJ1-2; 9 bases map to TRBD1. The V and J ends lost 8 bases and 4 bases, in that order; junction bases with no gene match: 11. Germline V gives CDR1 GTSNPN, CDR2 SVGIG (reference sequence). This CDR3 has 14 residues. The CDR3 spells CAGGRDRAFYGYTF. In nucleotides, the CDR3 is TGTGCCGGGGGGAGGGACAGGGCGTTCTATGGCTACACCTTC.

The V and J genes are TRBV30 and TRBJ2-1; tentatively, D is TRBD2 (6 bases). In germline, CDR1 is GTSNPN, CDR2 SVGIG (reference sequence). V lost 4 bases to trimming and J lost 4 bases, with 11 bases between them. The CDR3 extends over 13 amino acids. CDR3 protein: CAWNSGLYNEQFF. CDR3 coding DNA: TGTGCCTGGAACTCCGGACTATACAATGAGCAGTTCTTC.

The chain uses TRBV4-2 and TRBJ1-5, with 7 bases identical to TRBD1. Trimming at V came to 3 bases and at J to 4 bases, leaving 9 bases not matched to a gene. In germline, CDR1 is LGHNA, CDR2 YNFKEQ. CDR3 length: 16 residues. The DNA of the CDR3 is TGTGCCAGCAGCCAGGCGGACAGGCTGTTTAATCAGCCCCAGCATTTT. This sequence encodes CASSQADRLFNQPQHF.

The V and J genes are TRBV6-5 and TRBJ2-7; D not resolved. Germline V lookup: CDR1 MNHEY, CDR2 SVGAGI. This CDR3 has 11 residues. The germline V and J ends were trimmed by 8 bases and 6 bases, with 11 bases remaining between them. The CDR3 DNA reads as TGTGCCAGCCTTGATGGCTCCGAGCAGTACTTC. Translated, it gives CASLDGSEQYF.

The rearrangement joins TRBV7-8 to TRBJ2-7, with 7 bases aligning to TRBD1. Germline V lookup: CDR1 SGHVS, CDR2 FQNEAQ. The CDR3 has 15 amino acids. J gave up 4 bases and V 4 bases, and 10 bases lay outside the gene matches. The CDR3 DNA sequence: TGTGCCAGCAGCTCCAATGACAGGGTGGGGTACGAGCAGTACTTC. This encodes CASSSNDRVGYEQYF.

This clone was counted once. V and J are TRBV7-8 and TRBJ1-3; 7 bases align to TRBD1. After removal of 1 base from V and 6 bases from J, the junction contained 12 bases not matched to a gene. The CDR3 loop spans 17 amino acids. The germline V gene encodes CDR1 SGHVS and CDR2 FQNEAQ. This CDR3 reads CASSLEGQTGLVNTIYF. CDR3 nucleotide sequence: TGTGCCAGCAGCTTAGAAGGGCAGACAGGGCTAGTAAACACCATATATTTT.

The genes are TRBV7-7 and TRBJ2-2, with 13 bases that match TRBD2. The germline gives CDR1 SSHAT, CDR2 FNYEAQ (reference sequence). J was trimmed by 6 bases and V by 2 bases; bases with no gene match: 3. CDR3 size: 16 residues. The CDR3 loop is CASSLTGLAGSGELFF. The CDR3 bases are TGTGCCAGCAGCTTAACGGGACTAGCGGGATCCGGGGAGCTGTTTTTT.

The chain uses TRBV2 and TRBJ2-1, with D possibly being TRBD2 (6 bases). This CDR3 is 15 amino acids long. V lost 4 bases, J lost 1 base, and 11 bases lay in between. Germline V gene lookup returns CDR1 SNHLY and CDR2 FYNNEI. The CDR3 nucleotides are TGTGCCAGCAGTGGGTCGCGGGGTTCCTACAATGAGCAGTTCTTC. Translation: CASSGSRGSYNEQFF.

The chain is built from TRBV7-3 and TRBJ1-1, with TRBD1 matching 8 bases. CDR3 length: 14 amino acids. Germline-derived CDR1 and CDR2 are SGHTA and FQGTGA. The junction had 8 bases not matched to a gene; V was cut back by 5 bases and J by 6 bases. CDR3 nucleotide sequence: TGTGCCAGCAGCCCCCGACAGGGGAGCGCTGAAGCTTTCTTT. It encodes CASSPRQGSAEAFF.

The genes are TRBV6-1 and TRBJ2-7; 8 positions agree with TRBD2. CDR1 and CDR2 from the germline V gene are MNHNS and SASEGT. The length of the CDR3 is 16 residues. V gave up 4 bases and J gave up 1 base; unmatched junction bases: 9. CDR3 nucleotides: TGTGCCAGCAGTGTATTTCTCGGGGGGGCGTCCTACGAGCAGTACTTC. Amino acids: CASSVFLGGASYEQYF.

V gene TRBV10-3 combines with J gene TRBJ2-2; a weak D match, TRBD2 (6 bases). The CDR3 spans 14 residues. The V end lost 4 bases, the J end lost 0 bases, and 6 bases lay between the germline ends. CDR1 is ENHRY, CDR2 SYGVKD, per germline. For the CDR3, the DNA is TGTGCCATCAGTGCGGGGGCGAACACCGGGGAGCTGTTTTTT. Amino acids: CAISAGANTGELFF.

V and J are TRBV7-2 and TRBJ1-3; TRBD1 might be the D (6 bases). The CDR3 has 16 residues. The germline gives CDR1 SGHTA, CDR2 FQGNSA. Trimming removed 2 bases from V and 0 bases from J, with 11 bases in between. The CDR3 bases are TGTGCCAGCAGCTTAACGACAGGCCGCTCTGGAAACACCATATATTTT. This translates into CASSLTTGRSGNTIYF.

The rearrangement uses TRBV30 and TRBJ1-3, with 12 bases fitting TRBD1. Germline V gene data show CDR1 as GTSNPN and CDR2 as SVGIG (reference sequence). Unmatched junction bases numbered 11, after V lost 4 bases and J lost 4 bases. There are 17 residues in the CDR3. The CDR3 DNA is TGTGCCTGGAACCGGGACAGGGGGCGAATTTTAGGAAACACCATATATTTT. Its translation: CAWNRDRGRILGNTIYF.

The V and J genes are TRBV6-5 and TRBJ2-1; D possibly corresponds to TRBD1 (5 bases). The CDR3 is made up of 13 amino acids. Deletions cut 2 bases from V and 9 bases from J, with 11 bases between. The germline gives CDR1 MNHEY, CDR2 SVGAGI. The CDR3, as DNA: TGTGCCAGCAGTTACCTGGGCCAGGGTGAGCAGTTCTTC. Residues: CASSYLGQGEQFF.

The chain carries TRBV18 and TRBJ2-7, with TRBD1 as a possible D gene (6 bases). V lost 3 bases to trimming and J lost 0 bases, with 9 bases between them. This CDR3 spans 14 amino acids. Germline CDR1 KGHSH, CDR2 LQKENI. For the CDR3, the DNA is TGTGCCAGCTCACCGATGGACAGCTCCTACGAGCAGTACTTC. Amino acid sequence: CASSPMDSSYEQYF.

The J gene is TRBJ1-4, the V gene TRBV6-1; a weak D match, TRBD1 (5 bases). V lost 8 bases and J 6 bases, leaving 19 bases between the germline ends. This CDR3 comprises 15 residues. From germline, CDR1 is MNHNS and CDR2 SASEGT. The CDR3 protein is CASRPGRGGDEKLFF. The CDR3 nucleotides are TGTGCCAGCCGCCCGGGGAGGGGAGGAGATGAAAAACTGTTTTTT.